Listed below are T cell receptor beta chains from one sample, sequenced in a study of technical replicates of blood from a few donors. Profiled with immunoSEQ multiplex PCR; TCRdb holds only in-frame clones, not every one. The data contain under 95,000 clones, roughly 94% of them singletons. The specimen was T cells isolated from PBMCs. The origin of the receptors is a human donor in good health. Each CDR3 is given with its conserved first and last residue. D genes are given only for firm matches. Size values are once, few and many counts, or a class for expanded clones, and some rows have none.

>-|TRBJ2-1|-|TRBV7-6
CASSLSLRLYNEQFF
TGTGCCAGCAGCTTATCACTGCGACTCTACAATGAGCAGTTCTTC
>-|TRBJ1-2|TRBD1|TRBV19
CASRTTGGRVGYGYTF
TGTGCCAGTAGAACGACAGGGGGCCGCGTAGGGTATGGCTACACCTTC
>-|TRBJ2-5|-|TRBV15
CATSREQGLQETQYF
TGTGCCACCAGCAGAGAGCAGGGGCTCCAAGAGACCCAGTACTTC
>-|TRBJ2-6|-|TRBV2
CASSASYEAGANVLTF
TGTGCCAGCAGTGCTAGCTATGAGGCTGGGGCCAACGTCCTGACTTTC
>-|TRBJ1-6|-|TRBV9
CASSRSVGYNSPLHF
TGTGCCAGCAGCCGTAGTGTCGGGTATAATTCACCCCTCCACTTT
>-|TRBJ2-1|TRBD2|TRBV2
CASRTGTSGFSYNEQFF
TGTGCCAGCAGGACCGGGACTAGCGGGTTCTCCTACAATGAGCAGTTCTTC
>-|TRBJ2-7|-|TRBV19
CASSIAGGTYEQYF
TGTGCCAGTAGTATAGCGGGGGGCACCTACGAGCAGTACTTC
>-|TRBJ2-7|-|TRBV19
CASSTSLGIDEQYF
TGTGCCAGTAGTACGTCCCTAGGTATCGACGAGCAGTACTTC
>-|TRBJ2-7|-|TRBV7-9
CASSLTAYEQYF
TGTGCCAGCAGCTTAACAGCATACGAGCAGTACTTC
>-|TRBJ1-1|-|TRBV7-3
CASSLGTGTEAFF
TGTGCCAGCAGCTTAGGAACAGGGACTGAAGCTTTCTTT
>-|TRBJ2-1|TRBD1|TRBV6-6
CASTLQGSEFDEQFF
TGTGCCAGCACCCTACAGGGGAGCGAATTTGATGAGCAGTTCTTC
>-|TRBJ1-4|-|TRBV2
CASNSPYITNEKLFF
TGTGCCAGTAACAGCCCCTACATAACTAATGAAAAACTGTTTTTT
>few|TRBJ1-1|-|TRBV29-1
CSIQIKYTEAFF
TGCAGCATACAAATAAAGTATACTGAAGCTTTCTTT